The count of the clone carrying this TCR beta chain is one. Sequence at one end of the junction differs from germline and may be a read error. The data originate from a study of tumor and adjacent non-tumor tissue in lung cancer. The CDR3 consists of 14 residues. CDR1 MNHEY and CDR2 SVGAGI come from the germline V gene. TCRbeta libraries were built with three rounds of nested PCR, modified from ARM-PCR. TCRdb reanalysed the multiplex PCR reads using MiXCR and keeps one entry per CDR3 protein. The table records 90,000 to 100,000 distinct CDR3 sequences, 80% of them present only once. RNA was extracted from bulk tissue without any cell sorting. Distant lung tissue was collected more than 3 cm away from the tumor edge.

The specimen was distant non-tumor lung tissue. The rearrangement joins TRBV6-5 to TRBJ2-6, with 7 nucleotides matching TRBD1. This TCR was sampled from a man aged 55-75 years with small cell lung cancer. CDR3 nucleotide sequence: TGTGCCAGCAGTTACTGGAAGGGGGCCAACATCCTGACTTTC. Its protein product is CASSYWKGANILTF.